Each of the 9 T cell receptor beta chains below was sequenced from the same sample in a study of CD8+CD57+ T cells in acquired aplastic anemia (dated by TCRdb to 2017 to 2018). Reads for this sample came from an Illumina HiSeq 2000. TCR beta VDJ combination and CDR3 sequence profiling used genomic DNA as the template. TCRdb reanalyzed the raw reads on its own, using fastp at Q25 for trimming and MiXCR for clone calling, and kept in-frame beta chains. CDR3 protein sequences are deduplicated, and each keeps its most common genes and DNA. The sample includes 100,000 to 150,000 distinct CDR3 sequences, with 41% observed a single time. The ten largest clones add up to roughly 8.1% of the sample. Sequenced: sorted CD4+, CD8+, or CD8+CD57+ T cells (not recorded which) from PBMCs. These receptors originate from a human donor in good health, serving as a control.

This clonotype was observed a handful of times. The chain has TRBV10-3 and TRBJ1-2; D unclear. Germline V gene data show CDR1 as ENHRY and CDR2 as SYGVKD. Trimming stripped 6 bases from V and 7 bases from J, with 12 bases between. This CDR3 is built from 12 residues. CDR3: CAISDKGGGYTF. In DNA form, the CDR3 reads TGTGCCATCAGCGATAAGGGTGGTGGCTACACCTTC.

This clonotype appeared a few times. The chain carries TRBV11-1 and TRBJ2-2, with D uncertain. This CDR3 has 14 amino acids. The germline gives CDR1 SGHAT, CDR2 FQDESV (reference sequence). The V gene lost 5 bases and the J gene lost 4 bases, with 11 bases spanning the gap. The CDR3 DNA reads as TGTGCCAGCAGCCCCACCGAAACCACCGGGGAGCTGTTTTTT. Amino acid sequence: CASSPTETTGELFF. Filled out from reference TRBV11-1 and TRBJ2-2, the complete variable domain reads EAEVAQSPRYKITEKSQAVAFWCDPISGHATLYWYRQILGQGPELLVQFQDESVVDDSQLPKDRFSAERLKGVDSTLKIQPAELGDSAMYLCASSPTETTGELFFGEGSRLTVL.

A word on this clonotype: The junction departs from the called germline gene at one end, perhaps through a read error. V and J are TRBV9 and TRBJ2-1; the match to TRBD1 covers 7 bases. Germline V lookup: CDR1 SGDLS, CDR2 YYNGEE. This CDR3 is built from 14 residues. CDR3 in DNA: TGCGCCAGCAATGACAGGGTAGCCCACAACGAGCAGTTCTTC. This sequence encodes CASNDRVAHNEQFF.

This clonotype was picked up a small number of times. The rearrangement links TRBV5-6 to TRBJ2-1, with a tentative D call TRBD2 (6 bases). The length of the CDR3 is 15 residues. Trimming removed 0 bases from V and 4 bases from J, with 11 bases in between. Germline assignment: CDR1 SGHDT and CDR2 YYEEEE. The CDR3 DNA reads TGTGCCAGCAGCTTGGTTGGCGGGATTTACAATGAGCAGTTCTTC. It is translated as CASSLVGGIYNEQFF.

This clonotype was detected many times. This chain joins TRBV7-2 and TRBJ2-1; D perhaps matches TRBD2 (5 bases). The germline CDR1 and CDR2 sequences are SGHTA and FQGNSA. Trimming stripped 1 base from V and 8 bases from J, with 12 bases between. This CDR3 contains 14 residues. The CDR3 sequence: CASSLGASFDEQFF. CDR3 nucleotides: TGTGCCAGCAGCTTAGGCGCTAGCTTCGATGAGCAGTTCTTC.

As for this clonotype: Compared with germline, one end of the junction differs, possibly owing to a read error. The CDR3 region has the DNA TGTGCCACCAGTGCTAGCGGGAGACACAATGAGCAGTTCTTT. As protein: CATSASGRHNEQFF. The V and J genes are TRBV10-3 and TRBJ2-1; 10 bases agree with TRBD2. CDR1 and CDR2 from the germline V gene are ENHRY and SYGVKD. The CDR3 sequence is 14 residues long.

This clonotype was counted a single time. Mismatch with germline at one junction end may stem from a read error. The chain links TRBV20-1 to TRBJ2-7, with D possibly being TRBD2 (6 bases). Germline CDR1 is DFQATT and CDR2 is SNEGSKA (reference sequence). This CDR3 has 15 amino acids. CDR3 in amino acids: CSTRDLGGSNGEQYF. DNA for the CDR3: TGCAGTACTAGAGATTTGGGAGGCTCTAACGGCGAGCAGTACTTC.

This chain connects TRBV7-8 to TRBJ2-3; TRBD2 agrees at 7 bases. The germline V gene has CDR1 SGHVS and CDR2 FQNEAQ. V lost 3 bases, J lost 6 bases, and 6 bases stayed unmatched. The CDR3 runs 14 residues. The CDR3 here is CASSFAGAGDTQYF. The CDR3 nucleotides are TGTGCCAGCAGCTTTGCGGGAGCGGGTGATACGCAGTATTTT.

This clonotype was picked up one time. The chain couples TRBV5-4 to TRBJ2-5; 13 bases are a match to TRBD2. CDR1 and CDR2 (germline): SGHNT, YYREEE (reference sequence). V was pared by 4 bases and J by 1 base, with 4 bases of the junction left unmatched. The CDR3 sequence is 16 residues long. CDR3 DNA sequence: TGTGCCAGCAGCCGGACTAGCGGGGGACCCCAAGAGACCCAGTACTTC. Amino acids: CASSRTSGGPQETQYF.